This T cell receptor beta chain was sequenced for a study of blood T cell repertoires in COVID-19. Study context: COVID-19 samples from acute and convalescent phases originated in the United States, Italy and Spain.

In the study's own analysis: By means of reference gene primer amplification, nucleated cell counts were estimated. Data came from immunoSEQ multiplex PCR; TCRdb stores just in-frame clones and leaves some out. The D gene and trimming were derived from the DNA, and the V and J assignments and clone size from that table. This sample has around 100,000 clones, with 87% found just once. Trimming removed 4 bases from V and 3 bases from J, with 10 bases in between. Germline loops: CDR1 MNHEY, CDR2 SVGAGI. The CDR3 spans 13 residues. The origin of this receptor is a woman aged 45 to 65 with COVID-19, enrolled during active disease. Sample: peripheral blood. The rearrangement links TRBV6-5 to TRBJ2-7; possible D gene TRBD1, 5 bases. CDR3 protein: CASSFRQSYEQYF. The CDR3 DNA reads TGTGCCAGCAGTTTCCGACAGAGCTACGAGCAGTACTTC.